This entry describes one TCR beta chain. Its specificity is unknown. TCR beta libraries were prepared from cDNA with unique molecular identifiers. A population of roughly 0.9 to 11 million T cells gave rise to 400,000 to 550,000 cDNA molecules. Using its own MiXCR run on the PCR reads, TCRdb lists one record per CDR3 protein. The table includes fewer than 850,000 distinct CDR3 sequences, 40% to 55% detected once. Trimming took 2 bases from V and 0 from J, leaving 23 bases between them. CDR1 is SGHVS and CDR2 is FQNEAQ in the germline V gene. The CDR3 runs 20 residues. The source of the sample is a study of post-analysis software for immune sequencing data. Study-wide context: There were relapsing-remitting, secondary progressive and progressive-relapsing multiple sclerosis among the disease courses included.

General study findings and limits: F-measure co-clustering was strong for batch-matched samples. Multiple sclerosis was associated with a significant reduction in normalized Chao1 diversity relative to controls. Four or five TRBV segments were significantly more frequent in patients than in controls. TRBV5-6, TRBV5-1 and TRBV20-1 were among these segments.

This sequence joins TRBV7-8 and TRBJ2-1; D might be TRBD1 or TRBD2, each matching 5 bases. The TCR sequence derives from a girl aged 5-17 years with multiple sclerosis. Specimen: blood. CDR3 coding DNA: TGTGCCAGCAGCTTAAAGGTTGGGGACCTAACCCAAGGCTCCTACAATGAGCAGTTCTTC. Residues: CASSLKVGDLTQGSYNEQFF. Filled out from reference TRBV7-8 and TRBJ2-1, the complete variable domain reads GAGVSQSPRYKVAKRGQDVALRCDPISGHVSLFWYQQALGQGPEFLTYFQNEAQLDKSGLPSDRFFAERPEGSVSTLKIQRTQQEDSAVYLCASSLKVGDLTQGSYNEQFFGPGTRLTVL.